One and the same sample provided the 17 T cell receptor beta chains below, sequenced in a study of blood T cell repertoires in COVID-19. Generated by immunoSEQ multiplex PCR, the TCRdb table keeps only in-frame clones and is missing some. The sample has about 110,000 clones; around 89% are singletons. Sequenced material: peripheral blood. The receptors come from a man aged 40-49 years with active or convalescent COVID-19.

In this sample, this clone turned up once. The V and J genes are TRBV5-1 and TRBJ2-3; 7 nucleotides agree with TRBD2. V lost 6 bases and J lost 3; bases outside the gene matches: 7. Germline V lookup: CDR1 SGHRS, CDR2 YFSETQ. This CDR3 is 14 amino acids long. This chain's CDR3 is CASMSGMATDTQYF. CDR3 DNA: TGCGCCAGCATGAGCGGGATGGCAACAGATACGCAGTATTTT.

This rearrangement joins TRBV5-1 to TRBJ1-1; D unclear. The length of the CDR3 is 14 residues. CDR1 is SGHRS and CDR2 is YFSETQ in the germline V gene. V was trimmed by 2 bases and J by 0 bases, leaving 8 bases between them. CDR3 DNA: TGCGCCAGCAGCTTTAACAGTATGAACACTGAAGCTTTCTTT. It codes for CASSFNSMNTEAFF.

V usage is TRBV9 and J usage is TRBJ2-1, with 9 bases identical to TRBD2. The germline V gene has CDR1 SGDLS and CDR2 YYNGEE. The CDR3 consists of 15 residues. J was trimmed by 3 bases and V by 0 bases; bases with no gene match: 1. The CDR3 here is CASSVASGIYNEQFF. The CDR3 coding sequence is TGTGCCAGCAGCGTAGCTAGCGGGATCTACAATGAGCAGTTCTTC.

This rearrangement joins TRBV5-1 to TRBJ1-1; the match to TRBD1 covers 7 bases. Germline-derived CDR1 and CDR2 are SGHRS and YFSETQ. This CDR3 is 14 amino acids long. Trimming removed 5 bases from V and 1 base from J; junction bases left unmatched: 5. The CDR3 sequence is CASRRTGPNTEAFF. The CDR3 region has the DNA TGCGCCAGCAGAAGGACAGGCCCGAACACTGAAGCTTTCTTT.

This chain joins TRBV27 and TRBJ1-6; TRBD1 matches at 8 bases. CDR3 size: 16 residues. Germline V lookup: CDR1 MNHEY, CDR2 SMNVEV (reference sequence). J lost 6 bases, V lost 0 bases, and 4 bases had no gene match. In DNA form, the CDR3 reads TGTGCCAGCAGTTTATCCCTCGGACAGGGTAATTCACCCCTCCACTTT. This gives the protein CASSLSLGQGNSPLHF.

This sequence joins TRBV3-1 (or the pseudogene TRBV3-2) and TRBJ2-2, with D maybe TRBD2 (6 bases). V was shortened by 0 bases and J by 5 bases, with 16 bases between the two germline ends. Germline assignment: CDR1 LGHDT and CDR2 YNNKEL (reference sequence). The CDR3 loop spans 17 amino acids. DNA for the CDR3: TGTGCCAGCAGCCAAGAGTCTCCTGGGGGGTGGACCGGGGAGCTGTTTTTT. This encodes CASSQESPGGWTGELFF.

This clone was counted only a few times. The rearrangement joins TRBV5-6 to TRBJ2-1; D may be TRBD2 (6 bases). Trimming cost V 0 bases and J 9 bases, with 19 bases left between them. Germline-derived CDR1 and CDR2 are SGHDT and YYEEEE. The CDR3 totals 16 residues. CDR3: CASSLGLGLNAGEQFF. CDR3 in DNA: TGTGCCAGCAGCTTGGGACTAGGACTTAATGCCGGTGAGCAGTTCTTC.

The CDR3 nucleotides are TGTGCCAGCAGCTCTCGGACAGGGAATTCCGAGCAGTACTTC. This encodes CASSSRTGNSEQYF. The chain has TRBV7-2 and TRBJ2-7; 8 bases agree with TRBD1. V shed 4 bases, J shed 6 bases, and the junction held 8 bases outside the gene matches. Germline CDR1 SGHTA, CDR2 FQGNSA. The CDR3 extends over 14 amino acids.

The J gene is TRBJ1-2, the V gene TRBV30; 7 bases are a match to TRBD1. Germline V gene lookup returns CDR1 GTSNPN and CDR2 SVGIG (reference sequence). The CDR3 runs 12 residues. After removal of 4 bases from V and 6 bases from J, the junction contained 5 bases not matched to a gene. The CDR3 region is CAWTRDRHGYTF. CDR3 coding DNA: TGTGCCTGGACCCGGGACAGACATGGCTACACCTTC.

The gene calls are TRBV18 and TRBJ1-5, with D perhaps TRBD1 (5 bases). Germline CDR1 and CDR2: KGHSH and LQKENI. This CDR3 is 13 amino acids long. V was clipped by 3 bases and J by 7 bases, with 10 bases between them. The CDR3 protein is CASSPQGTQPQHF. The CDR3 DNA follows: TGTGCCAGCTCACCTCAGGGAACCCAGCCCCAGCATTTT.

The rearrangement joins TRBV6-5 to TRBJ2-2; TRBD1 might be the D (7 bases). Per the germline V gene, CDR1 is MNHEY and CDR2 is SVGAGI. V was clipped by 7 bases and J by 5 bases, with 17 bases between them. This CDR3 contains 15 residues. The DNA of the CDR3 is TGTGCCAGCAATCGGGACAGCGGAGGGACCGGGGAGCTGTTTTTT. Translated, it gives CASNRDSGGTGELFF.

The chain links TRBV7-2 to TRBJ2-5; D gene ambiguous. Germline values: CDR1 SGHTA, CDR2 FQGNSA. The CDR3 is made up of 15 amino acids. The V end was cut by 6 bases, the J end by 1 base, with 15 bases between. In DNA form, the CDR3 reads TGTGCCAGCAGTCTCGGCCAGGCAACCCAAGAGACCCAGTACTTC. This encodes CASSLGQATQETQYF.

V and J are TRBV3-1 (or the pseudogene TRBV3-2) and TRBJ2-7; TRBD1 is a possible D gene (5 bases). CDR1 LGHDT and CDR2 YNNKEL come from the germline V gene (reference sequence). CDR3 size: 13 residues. Trimming cost V 5 bases and J 2 bases, with 10 bases left between them. The CDR3 coding sequence is TGTGCCAGCAGCATGGACAACACCTACGAGCAGTACTTC. Amino acids: CASSMDNTYEQYF.

The chain joins TRBV28 to TRBJ2-1; D may be TRBD1 (6 bases). CDR3 length equals 13 residues. Germline lookup yields CDR1 MDHEN and CDR2 SYDVKM. V was shortened by 2 bases and J by 6 bases, with 8 bases between the two germline ends. The CDR3 loop reads CASSLETGNEQFF. CDR3 sequence (DNA): TGTGCCAGCAGTTTAGAGACAGGCAATGAGCAGTTCTTC.

The rearrangement uses TRBV27 and TRBJ2-7; 7 positions match TRBD2. Germline V gene sequence: CDR1 MNHEY, CDR2 SMNVEV (reference sequence). The CDR3 is 14 amino acids. Unmatched junction bases numbered 5, after V lost 4 bases and J lost 2 bases. The CDR3 loop is CASSWAGAAYEQYF. The DNA of the CDR3 is TGTGCCAGCAGTTGGGCGGGAGCAGCCTACGAGCAGTACTTC.

This clone was observed a few times. The J gene is TRBJ1-1, the V gene TRBV14, with 10 bases matching TRBD1. Per the germline V gene, CDR1 is SGHDN and CDR2 is FVKESK. CDR3 length: 16 residues. J gave up 5 bases and V 4 bases, and 10 bases lay outside the gene matches. In nucleotides, the CDR3 is TGTGCCAGCAGCCGGGGGGACAGGGGCGCGGTAACTGAAGCTTTCTTT. This sequence encodes CASSRGDRGAVTEAFF.

The rearrangement uses TRBV28 and TRBJ2-1, with 7 bases that match TRBD1. Germline CDR1 is MDHEN and CDR2 is SYDVKM. The CDR3 sequence is 14 residues long. V shed 5 bases and J 7 bases; nucleotides not matched to a gene: 8. This CDR3 reads CASSIPGQINEQFF. The CDR3 DNA is TGTGCCAGCAGTATTCCGGGACAGATAAATGAGCAGTTCTTC.